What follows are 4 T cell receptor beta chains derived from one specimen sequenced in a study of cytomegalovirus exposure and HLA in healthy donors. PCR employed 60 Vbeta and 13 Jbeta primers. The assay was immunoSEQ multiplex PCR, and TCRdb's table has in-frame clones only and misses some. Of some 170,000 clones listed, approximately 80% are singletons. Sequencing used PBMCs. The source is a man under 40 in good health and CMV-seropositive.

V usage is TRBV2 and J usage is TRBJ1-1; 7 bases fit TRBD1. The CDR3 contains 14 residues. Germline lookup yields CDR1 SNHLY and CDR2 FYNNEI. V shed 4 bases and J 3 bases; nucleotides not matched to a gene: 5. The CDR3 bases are TGTGCCAGCAGTGTCGCGCAGGGGGACACTGAAGCTTTCTTT. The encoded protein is CASSVAQGDTEAFF.

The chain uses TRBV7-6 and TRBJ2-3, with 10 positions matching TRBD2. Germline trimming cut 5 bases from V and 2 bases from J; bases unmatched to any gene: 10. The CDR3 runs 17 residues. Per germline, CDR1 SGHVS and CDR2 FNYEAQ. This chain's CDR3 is CASSTNLAGVTTDTQYF. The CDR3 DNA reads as TGTGCCAGCAGCACAAACCTAGCGGGGGTTACCACAGATACGCAGTATTTT.

CDR3 DNA sequence: TGTGCCAGCAGCGTAGCAGCGGGGGGGTACAATGAGCAGTTCTTC. Encoded protein: CASSVAAGGYNEQFF. The rearrangement joins TRBV9 to TRBJ2-1; 10 nucleotides agree with TRBD2. V was pared by 0 bases and J by 4 bases, with 1 base of the junction left unmatched. The CDR3 has 15 amino acids. Germline CDR1 SGDLS, CDR2 YYNGEE.

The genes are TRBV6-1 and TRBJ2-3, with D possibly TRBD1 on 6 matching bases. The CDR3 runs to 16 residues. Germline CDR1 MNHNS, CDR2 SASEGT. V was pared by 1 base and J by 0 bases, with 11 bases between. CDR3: CASSEVGTLSTDTQYF. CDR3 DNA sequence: TGTGCCAGCAGTGAAGTAGGGACATTGAGCACAGATACGCAGTATTTT.